Presented here are 30 T cell receptor beta chains from one specimen sequenced in a study of PD-L1 blockade in urothelial cancer. Using immunoSEQ multiplex PCR, the repertoire was profiled, and TCRdb retains in-frame clones only, with some absent. The table lists 45,000 to 65,000 clones, approximately 80% of them singletons. The sample consisted of PBMCs, taken around atezolizumab (anti-PD-L1) treatment. These receptors were taken from a man aged 35-49 years with urothelial cancer.

V and J are TRBV4-3 and TRBJ1-1; the D gene is possibly TRBD1 (6 bases). The CDR3 has 14 residues. The germline gives CDR1 LGHNA, CDR2 YSLEER. V dropped 4 bases and J dropped 5 bases, with 14 bases sitting between them. CDR3 in amino acids: CASSLAQGRTEAFF. In DNA form, the CDR3 reads TGCGCCAGCAGCCTGGCACAGGGTAGGACTGAAGCTTTCTTT.

This CDR3 reads CASSKRQEGGYTF. DNA for the CDR3: TGTGCCAGCAGCAAAAGACAGGAAGGAGGCTACACCTTC. The rearrangement joins TRBV6-1 to TRBJ1-2, with D tentatively TRBD1 (6 bases). The germline V gene has CDR1 MNHNS and CDR2 SASEGT. The CDR3 is 13 residues long. Trimming stripped 6 bases from V and 8 bases from J, with 16 bases between.

V usage is TRBV5-8 and J usage is TRBJ2-1; TRBD1 is a possible D gene (6 bases). With 0 bases removed from V and 4 bases from J, the gap between germline ends came to 11 bases. Germline CDR1 SGHTS, CDR2 YDEGEE. The CDR3 runs 15 residues. CDR3 nucleotides: TGTGCCAGCAGCTTGGGGCAGGGGCGATACAATGAGCAGTTCTTC. This gives the protein CASSLGQGRYNEQFF.

This clone was picked up a small number of times. The CDR3 nucleotides read TGTGCCAGCAGTTGGGCAGGGGTCAGCACTGAAGCTTTCTTT. This translates into CASSWAGVSTEAFF. The V and J genes are TRBV6-5 and TRBJ1-1; D is perhaps TRBD1 (6 bases). Germline CDR1 reads MNHEY; CDR2 reads SVGAGI. Trimming removed 4 bases from V and 4 bases from J, with 13 bases in between. The CDR3 spans 14 residues.

The rearrangement links TRBV5-6 to TRBJ1-2, with D maybe TRBD1 (5 bases). This CDR3 is 15 amino acids long. V shed 5 bases and J shed 4 bases, with 18 bases lying between them. Germline values: CDR1 SGHDT, CDR2 YYEEEE. CDR3: CASRPRDSLSYGYTF. The DNA of the CDR3 is TGTGCCAGCAGGCCTCGAGACAGTCTGTCCTATGGCTACACCTTC.

The chain links TRBV25-1 to TRBJ2-1; 9 bases match TRBD1. CDR1 is MGHDK and CDR2 is SYGVNS in the germline V gene. The V and J ends lost 6 bases and 7 bases, in that order; junction bases with no gene match: 7. The CDR3 length is 14 residues. As DNA, the CDR3 is TGTGCCAGCAGCGCCGGGACAGGGTCGAATGAGCAGTTCTTC. It encodes CASSAGTGSNEQFF.

This sequence joins TRBV5-1 and TRBJ2-1; 8 nucleotides align to TRBD2. CDR1 and CDR2 (germline): SGHRS, YFSETQ. After removal of 0 bases from V and 5 bases from J, the junction contained 7 bases not matched to a gene. The CDR3 loop spans 16 amino acids. CDR3 in DNA: TGCGCCAGCAGCTTGGCCCTAACGGGAGGGAACAATGAGCAGTTCTTC. Its translation is CASSLALTGGNNEQFF.

V gene TRBV9 combines with J gene TRBJ1-1; D is possibly TRBD1 (5 bases). V was pared by 4 bases and J by 0 bases, with 13 bases between. The CDR3 loop spans 15 amino acids. From germline, CDR1 is SGDLS and CDR2 YYNGEE. CDR3 amino acids: CASSTMGGLNTEAFF. The CDR3 region has the DNA TGTGCCAGCAGCACAATGGGGGGATTGAACACTGAAGCTTTCTTT.

This chain connects TRBV29-1 to TRBJ2-5; D might be TRBD1 (5 bases). CDR1 and CDR2 (germline): SQVTM, ANQGSEA. The V and J ends lost 5 bases and 3 bases respectively, with 10 bases between them. The CDR3 covers 12 residues. The CDR3 DNA sequence: TGCAGCGTTCGCAGGGCCGAAGAGACCCAGTACTTC. Amino acid sequence: CSVRRAEETQYF.

This clone was seen a handful of times. The chain recombines TRBV4-3 with TRBJ2-7; 10 bases fit TRBD1. The germline V gene encodes CDR1 LGHNA and CDR2 YSLEER. V shed 1 base, J shed 3 bases, and the junction held 9 bases outside the gene matches. The CDR3 runs to 17 residues. CDR3 amino acids: CASSQGFSGQGNYEQYF. For the CDR3, the DNA is TGCGCCAGCAGCCAAGGCTTTTCGGGACAGGGGAACTACGAGCAGTACTTC.

The V gene is TRBV5-4, the J gene TRBJ2-4; D unresolved. The ends were cut back, 4 bases at V and 0 bases at J, with 11 bases in the middle. Germline V gives CDR1 SGHNT, CDR2 YYREEE (reference sequence). CDR3 size: 15 residues. The CDR3 sequence: CASSPSLVAKNIQYF. Written as DNA, the CDR3 is TGTGCCAGCAGCCCCTCGTTAGTAGCCAAAAACATTCAGTACTTC. The full variable domain, completed using reference TRBV5-4 and TRBJ2-4, is ETGVTQSPTHLIKTRGQQVTLRCSSQSGHNTVSWYQQALGQGPQFIFQYYREEENGRGNFPPRFSGLQFPNYSSELNVNALELDDSALYLCASSPSLVAKNIQYFGAGTRLSVL.

J is TRBJ2-4 and V is TRBV28; possibly TRBD2 for D (6 bases). The CDR3 extends over 15 amino acids. Trimming left V 5 bases short and J 2 bases short, with 13 bases between. Per the germline V gene, CDR1 is MDHEN and CDR2 is SYDVKM. CDR3 DNA sequence: TGTGCCAGCAGTACGCCGGGGGTATCCAAAAACATTCAGTACTTC. This encodes CASSTPGVSKNIQYF.

The rearrangement links TRBV18 to TRBJ1-5, with no clear D. Germline loops: CDR1 KGHSH, CDR2 LQKENI. The V gene lost 1 base and the J gene lost 0 bases, with 10 bases spanning the gap. The CDR3 extends over 16 amino acids. The CDR3 DNA reads TGTGCCAGCTCACCACGGCGGGATTCTAGCAATCAGCCCCAGCATTTT. Protein sequence: CASSPRRDSSNQPQHF.

The chain employs TRBV6-4 and TRBJ2-1; TRBD2 agrees at 14 bases. With 6 bases clipped from V and 5 bases from J, the junction kept 3 bases outside the gene matches. Germline CDR1 reads MRHNA; CDR2 reads SNTAGT. This CDR3 spans 15 amino acids. This CDR3 reads CASRRLAGGDNEQFF. The CDR3 region has the DNA TGTGCCAGCAGAAGACTAGCGGGAGGGGACAATGAGCAGTTCTTC.

J is TRBJ2-1 and V is TRBV19, with 11 nucleotides matching TRBD1. There are 17 residues in the CDR3. Germline values: CDR1 LNHDA, CDR2 SQIVND (reference sequence). V was clipped by 2 bases and J by 2 bases; unmatched bases: 5. The CDR3 sequence is CASSIRTGGLTYNEQFF. The CDR3 nucleotides read TGTGCCAGTAGTATAAGGACAGGGGGCCTGACCTACAATGAGCAGTTCTTC.

The genes are TRBV6-5 and TRBJ2-5; TRBD2 matches 14 bases. Near its end, the DNA agrees better with TRBJ2-7, so the J call may be wrong. Germline CDR1 is MNHEY and CDR2 is SVGAGI. This CDR3 has 15 amino acids. As DNA, the CDR3 is TGTGCCAGCAGGCTGACTAGCGGGAGGGAACACGAGCAGTACTTC. This gives the protein CASRLTSGREHEQYF.

The chain is built from TRBV9 and TRBJ2-1; 7 positions agree with TRBD1. Germline CDR1 and CDR2: SGDLS and YYNGEE. CDR3 length equals 15 residues. The V segment lost 2 bases and the J segment 7 bases; nucleotides outside the gene matches: 9. The CDR3 loop is CASSVTGALGNEQFF. CDR3 in DNA: TGTGCCAGCAGCGTTACAGGGGCCTTAGGGAATGAGCAGTTCTTC.

The rearrangement links TRBV29-1 to TRBJ1-2; D is ambiguous. V lost 1 base, J lost 0 bases, and 12 bases lay in between. The germline V gene has CDR1 SQVTM and CDR2 ANQGSEA. This CDR3 is 15 amino acids long. The CDR3 loop is CSVEGGDTSNYGYTF. CDR3 nucleotide sequence: TGCAGCGTTGAAGGCGGGGATACTTCTAACTATGGCTACACCTTC. Using reference TRBV29-1 and TRBJ1-2 for the parts outside the CDR3, the full variable domain is SAVISQKPSRDICQRGTSLTIQCQVDSQVTMMFWYRQQPGQSLTLIATANQGSEATYESGFVIDKFPISRPNLTFSTLTVSNMSPEDSSIYLCSVEGGDTSNYGYTFGSGTRLTVV.

V usage is TRBV10-3 and J usage is TRBJ2-1; 13 bases agree with TRBD2. Germline CDR1 and CDR2: ENHRY and SYGVKD. Trimming cost V 3 bases and J 9 bases; bases outside gene matches: 5. CDR3 size: 15 residues. This CDR3 reads CAISELGLAGSEQFF. The CDR3 DNA reads as TGTGCCATCAGTGAATTGGGACTAGCGGGGTCTGAGCAGTTCTTC.

This clone was seen just once. The J gene is TRBJ2-7, the V gene TRBV28; a weak D match, TRBD1 (5 bases). Germline CDR1 is MDHEN and CDR2 is SYDVKM. The CDR3 is made up of 11 amino acids. V gave up 8 bases and J gave up 5 bases, with 10 bases separating them. The CDR3 protein is CASSGFHEQYF. In DNA form, the CDR3 reads TGTGCCAGCTCAGGGTTCCACGAGCAGTACTTC.

The V call is TRBV28, the J call TRBJ1-1; no reliable D call. CDR1 MDHEN and CDR2 SYDVKM come from the germline V gene. The CDR3 consists of 14 residues. V shed 3 bases and J shed 2 bases, with 10 bases lying between them. CDR3 sequence: CASSLGGVNTEAFF. For the CDR3, the DNA is TGTGCCAGCAGTTTGGGCGGGGTCAACACTGAAGCTTTCTTT.

CDR3 DNA sequence: TGTGCCAGCAGTTTTTCCAGGGAGCAGTACTTC. Translation gives CASSFSREQYF. The V gene is TRBV28, the J gene TRBJ2-7; D ambiguous. Germline lookup yields CDR1 MDHEN and CDR2 SYDVKM. V was pared by 3 bases and J by 7 bases, with 7 bases between. This CDR3 comprises 11 residues. The variable domain in full, with the rest retrieved from reference TRBV28 and TRBJ2-7, is DVKVTQSSRYLVKRTGEKVFLECVQDMDHENMFWYRQDPGLGLRLIYFSYDVKMKEKGDIPEGYSVSREKKERFSLILESASTNQTSMYLCASSFSREQYFGPGTRLTVT.

The J gene is TRBJ2-2, the V gene TRBV15, with a tentative D call TRBD1 (5 bases). CDR3 length: 14 amino acids. Germline CDR1 is LNHNV and CDR2 is YYDKDF (reference sequence). V lost 5 bases to trimming and J lost 2 bases, with 9 bases between them. DNA for the CDR3: TGTGCCACCAGCGGCAGGGAAAACACCGGGGAGCTGTTTTTT. Translated, it gives CATSGRENTGELFF.

Concerning this clone: Other nucleotide sequences in the sample specify the same CDR3. The chain combines TRBV14 with TRBJ1-1; 7 nucleotides align to TRBD1. The CDR3 extends over 15 amino acids. The trim removed 2 bases at V and 0 bases at J, leaving 3 bases unmatched. CDR1 SGHDN and CDR2 FVKESK come from the germline V gene. The CDR3 sequence is CASSQLTGVNTEAFF. The CDR3 DNA reads as TGTGCCAGCAGCCAACTCACAGGGGTGAACACTGAAGCTTTCTTT. The full variable domain, in which reference TRBV14 and TRBJ1-1 provide the parts outside the CDR3, is EAGVTQFPSHSVIEKGQTVTLRCDPISGHDNLYWYRRVMGKEIKFLLHFVKESKQDESGMPNNRFLAERTGGTYSTLKVQPAELEDSGVYFCASSQLTGVNTEAFFGQGTRLTVV.

The V and J genes are TRBV5-1 and TRBJ2-7, with a weak D call TRBD1 (6 bases). V was trimmed by 7 bases and J by 6 bases, leaving 14 bases between them. The V gene's germline CDR1 is SGHRS and CDR2 YFSETQ. The CDR3 totals 12 residues. CDR3 nucleotide sequence: TGCGCCAGCGGGTCAGGGGTGGCCGAGCAGTACTTC. Translating it yields CASGSGVAEQYF.

Only a few counts were recorded for this clone. The chain is built from TRBV4-1 and TRBJ1-4; 8 bases align to TRBD1. The CDR3 runs 16 residues. Trimming removed 0 bases from V and 5 bases from J; junction bases left unmatched: 5. From germline, CDR1 is MGHRA and CDR2 YSYEKL. The CDR3 reads CASSQDRGQENEKLFF. The CDR3 DNA reads TGCGCCAGCAGCCAAGATCGGGGACAGGAAAATGAAAAACTGTTTTTT.

The genes are TRBV28 and TRBJ1-2, with 9 bases aligning to TRBD1. The CDR3 is 13 amino acids. Germline V gene sequence: CDR1 MDHEN, CDR2 SYDVKM. J gave up 8 bases and V 6 bases, and 7 bases lay outside the gene matches. CDR3 in DNA: TGTGCCAGCAGCCTTGGGACAGGGTGGGGCTACACCTTC. Its protein product is CASSLGTGWGYTF.

The chain employs TRBV20-1 and TRBJ2-3; D gene uncertain. The CDR3 runs to 11 residues. Trimming left V 3 bases short and J 6 bases short, with 7 bases between. The V gene's germline CDR1 is DFQATT and CDR2 SNEGSKA (reference sequence). This CDR3 is CSARFGDTQYF. For the CDR3, the DNA is TGCAGTGCTAGGTTCGGGGATACGCAGTATTTT.

The chain links TRBV6-5 to TRBJ1-1; D remains unclear. The CDR3 length is 11 residues. With 8 bases removed from V and 0 bases from J, the gap between germline ends came to 4 bases. Per the germline V gene, CDR1 is MNHEY and CDR2 is SVGAGI. CDR3 sequence reads: CASFMNTEAFF. The CDR3 coding sequence is TGTGCCAGCTTTATGAACACTGAAGCTTTCTTT.

The chain couples TRBV6-5 to TRBJ1-3, with 8 bases matching TRBD1. CDR1 and CDR2 (germline): MNHEY, SVGAGI. This CDR3 comprises 15 residues. V dropped 3 bases and J dropped 3; count of bases not matched to a gene: 4. CDR3 nucleotides: TGTGCCAGCAGTTATGACAGGGGCGGTGGAAACACCATATATTTT. The encoded protein is CASSYDRGGGNTIYF.